This TCR beta chain was observed in a study of beta chain features in type 1 diabetes. Study conclusions and caveats: A pattern of fewer insertions and more deletions at VDJ junctions was seen in type 1 diabetes patients. All four CD4+ subsets of Type 1 diabetes patients contained TCRB CDR3s that were moderately but significantly shorter. Comparison showed that naive, central memory and Treg TCRB repertoires appeared more similar among patients than among healthy donors. Whatever favoring of shorter templates PCR might show would apply equally to patients and controls.

Germline values: CDR1 GTSNPN, CDR2 SVGIG (reference sequence). This CDR3 region has 14 residues. The germline V and J ends were trimmed by 0 bases and 1 base, with 8 bases remaining between them. As every portion of the isolated RNA was reverse transcribed, the sequencing read expressed TCRB transcripts. Assay: immunoSEQ multiplex PCR; the TCRdb copy retains only in-frame clones and omits some. The profile shows hundreds of thousands of clones, roughly an eighth of them singletons. With respect to this clone: The target antigen is unknown.

The V gene is TRBV30, the J gene TRBJ2-3; D remains unclear. The clonotype originates from a man younger than 35 with type 1 diabetes. Sequencing was carried out using naive CD4+ T cells from blood. The CDR3 protein is CAWSVAWGTDTQYF. CDR3 in DNA: TGTGCCTGGAGTGTGGCTTGGGGCACAGATACGCAGTATTTT. Filled out from reference TRBV30 and TRBJ2-3, the complete variable domain reads SQTIHQWPATLVQPVGSPLSLECTVEGTSNPNLYWYRQAAGRGLQLLFYSVGIGQISSEVPQNLSASRPQDRQFILSSKKLLLSDSGFYLCAWSVAWGTDTQYFGPGTRLTVL.